A selection of T cell receptor beta chains follows, all from one sample in a study of cytomegalovirus exposure and HLA in healthy donors. Data came from immunoSEQ multiplex PCR; TCRdb stores just in-frame clones and leaves some out. The sample carries some 130,000 clones, 73% recorded once. The sequenced sample consisted of PBMCs. All receptors come from a middle-aged woman in good health and CMV-seronegative. Both conserved end residues are part of each CDR3. Each record gives: clone size, V gene, D gene, J gene, CDR3 DNA, CDR3 protein. D genes are given only for firm matches. Only some rows state a clone size, as once, few, many or a class for expanded clones.

NA	TRBV10-2	TRBD2	TRBJ2-5	TGCGCCAGCGATACTAGCGGGGGGCTTGGGACCCAGTACTTC	CASDTSGGLGTQYF
NA	TRBV10-3	NA	TRBJ2-7	TGTGCCATCATAGGCAGTGACTCGAACGAGCAGTACTTC	CAIIGSDSNEQYF
NA	TRBV5-1	NA	TRBJ1-4	TGCGCCAGCAGAACAGGGCTTGGGGATGAAAAACTGTTTTTT	CASRTGLGDEKLFF
NA	TRBV6-4	NA	TRBJ1-5	TGTGCCAGCAGTGTGACTTATAGCAATCAGCCCCAGCATTTT	CASSVTYSNQPQHF
few	TRBV5-3	NA	TRBJ1-6	TGTGCCAGAAGCTCAACGAGGTCATTGGACATTAATTCACCCCTCCACTTT	CARSSTRSLDINSPLHF
NA	TRBV12-5	NA	TRBJ2-7	TGTGCTAGTGGTTTGGGGGGGGTAAACTACGAGCAGTACTTC	CASGLGGVNYEQYF
NA	TRBV19	NA	TRBJ2-7	TGTGCCAGTAGTATGGGCAGCCCCTACGAGCAGTACTTC	CASSMGSPYEQYF
NA	TRBV7-9	TRBD1	TRBJ2-5	TGTGCCAGCAGCTTATTCGAACCGGGACAGGAAGAGACCCAGTACTTC	CASSLFEPGQEETQYF
NA	TRBV7-2	NA	TRBJ1-6	TGTGCCAGCAGCTTAGTCGGGGGGGCTCAGTCACCCCTCCACTTT	CASSLVGGAQSPLHF
NA	TRBV6-1	NA	TRBJ1-5	TGTGCCAGCAGTGAGATGGTGGGGCAAGGGAATCAGCCCCAGCATTTT	CASSEMVGQGNQPQHF
NA	TRBV19	NA	TRBJ1-2	TGTGCCAGTAACAGGGCAAAGGGGTATGGCTACACCTTC	CASNRAKGYGYTF
NA	TRBV7-9	NA	TRBJ2-3	TGTGCCAGCAGTCCCGGAGGAGGAGGAGCCACAGATACGCAGTATTTT	CASSPGGGGATDTQYF
once	TRBV5-4	NA	TRBJ1-2	TGTGCCAGCAGCTTGTTACAGATGGACTATGGCTACACCTTC	CASSLLQMDYGYTF
NA	TRBV28	NA	TRBJ1-2	TGTGCCAGCAGCGGGGCTAACTATGGCTACACCTTC	CASSGANYGYTF
NA	TRBV19	TRBD1	TRBJ1-5	TGTGCCAGTAGCCCGGGACAGGGAAATCAGCCCCAGCATTTT	CASSPGQGNQPQHF
NA	TRBV29-1	TRBD1	TRBJ2-7	TGCAGCGTTGCGGGACAGGGATACGAGCAGTACTTC	CSVAGQGYEQYF
NA	TRBV18	TRBD1	TRBJ1-4	TGTGCCAGCTCCGTCCAGGGGGAACAGGAAAAACTGTTTTTT	CASSVQGEQEKLFF
NA	TRBV29-1	NA	TRBJ2-5	TGCAGCGTTGAAGGCCGGTTTAGCCAAGAGACCCAGTACTTC	CSVEGRFSQETQYF
NA	TRBV2	TRBD1	TRBJ1-5	TGTGCCAGCAGTTGGGGACAGGGGGACCAGCCCCAGCATTTT	CASSWGQGDQPQHF
few	TRBV7-9	NA	TRBJ1-6	TGTGCCAGCAGCGACTATGTAGCCAATTCACCCCTCCACTTT	CASSDYVANSPLHF
NA	TRBV4-2	TRBD1	TRBJ1-2	TGTGCCAGCAGCCAAGATATGGTAGGGGGCCGTGGCTACACCTTC	CASSQDMVGGRGYTF
NA	TRBV28	NA	TRBJ2-7	TGTGCCAGCAGACTGCTTGGGGCTTCCTACGAGCAGTACTTC	CASRLLGASYEQYF
NA	TRBV7-3	TRBD2	TRBJ2-2	TGTGCCAGCAGCTTACTAGCGGGGGGATCCACCGGGGAGCTGTTTTTT	CASSLLAGGSTGELFF
NA	TRBV4-2	NA	TRBJ2-6	TGTGCCAGCAGCCAAGAAAGCTTATTAGGGGCCAACGTCCTGACTTTC	CASSQESLLGANVLTF
NA	TRBV5-1	NA	TRBJ1-1	TGCGCCAGCAGCTTAACATCGGAGTTTTTTGAAGCTTTCTTT	CASSLTSEFFEAFF
few	TRBV29-1	TRBD1	TRBJ1-2	TGCAGCGTTGACAGGGGGAACTATGGCTACACCTTC	CSVDRGNYGYTF
NA	TRBV14	NA	TRBJ1-1	TGTGCCAGCAGCCAAGTATTTAGTTCTCTGAACACTGAAGCTTTCTTT	CASSQVFSSLNTEAFF
NA	TRBV7-9	NA	TRBJ1-1	TGTTCCAGCAGCCCACCGGCGGGGACCTCGAGCACTGAAGCTTTCTTT	CSSSPPAGTSSTEAFF
NA	TRBV13	NA	TRBJ1-1	TGTGCCAGCAGCTCCGGGGGGGAAGGTTGGACTGAAGCTTTCTTT	CASSSGGEGWTEAFF
NA	TRBV2	TRBD2	TRBJ2-3	TGTGCCAGCAGTCGAGCGGGGGCCACAGATACGCAGTATTTT	CASSRAGATDTQYF
NA	TRBV7-7	TRBD2	TRBJ2-5	TGTGCTAGCAGCCCCGGACTAGTTCAAGAGACCCAGTACTTC	CASSPGLVQETQYF
few	TRBV19	NA	TRBJ1-5	TGTGCCAGTAGTGGGAGTTTTAGCAATCAGCCCCAGCATTTT	CASSGSFSNQPQHF
NA	TRBV15	TRBD1	TRBJ1-2	TGTGCCACCAGCAGAGATTGGGACAGGGTAGTAACCTTC	CATSRDWDRVVTF
NA	TRBV27	NA	TRBJ2-1	TGTGCCAGCAGTTTAACAGGTTTGTCCTACAATGAGCAGTTCTTC	CASSLTGLSYNEQFF
few	TRBV2	NA	TRBJ1-6	TGTGCCAGCAGTGAATGGGGCCTATCTAATTCACCCCTCCACTTT	CASSEWGLSNSPLHF
NA	TRBV11-2	NA	TRBJ2-7	TGTGCCAGCAGCTTGCGCGCGCGCTCCTACGAGCAGTACTTC	CASSLRARSYEQYF
NA	TRBV9	TRBD1	TRBJ1-6	TGTGCCAGCAGCGTCGCCGGGACAGGGGAATCACCCCTCCACTTT	CASSVAGTGESPLHF
NA	TRBV28	TRBD1	TRBJ1-2	TGTGCCAGCAGTAACGCCCTACTAAGATACAGGGGGCGGTATGGCTACACCTTC	CASSNALLRYRGRYGYTF
NA	TRBV7-7	NA	TRBJ2-5	TGTGCTAGCAGCCCCGATCCGGGACAAACAGTGTCCCAGTACTTC	CASSPDPGQTVSQYF
once	TRBV6-1	NA	TRBJ2-2	TGTGCCAGCAGGACAGTGAACACCGGGGAGCTGTTTTTT	CASRTVNTGELFF
NA	TRBV2	NA	TRBJ1-1	TGTGCCAGCAGTCTACAGGTGAACACTGAAGCTTTCTTT	CASSLQVNTEAFF
NA	TRBV11-2	TRBD1	TRBJ2-2	TGTGCCAGCAGCTTAGATCAGGGACAGTTAATCACCGGGGAGCTGTTTTTT	CASSLDQGQLITGELFF
NA	TRBV15	NA	TRBJ1-1	TGTGCCACCAGCCGCCAGGAACGGGGTACTGAAGCTTTCTTT	CATSRQERGTEAFF
NA	TRBV19	NA	TRBJ1-2	TGTGCCAGTAGTATGACAGCCATATATGGCTACACCTTC	CASSMTAIYGYTF
NA	TRBV29-1	TRBD2	TRBJ2-3	TGCAGCGGGACTAGCGGGGGGGCAGATACGCAGTATTTT	CSGTSGGADTQYF
NA	TRBV7-9	TRBD1	TRBJ1-4	TGTTCCAGCAGCTCCCCCCAGGGGGCGGATGAAAAACTGTTTTTT	CSSSSPQGADEKLFF
NA	TRBV27	TRBD2	TRBJ2-2	TGTGCCAGCAGTTTACTGGGGGGGACCGGGGAGCTGTTTTTT	CASSLLGGTGELFF
NA	TRBV5-6	NA	TRBJ2-1	TGTGCCAGCAGCTTGGCCCAGGTTTCCTACAATGAGCAGTTCTTC	CASSLAQVSYNEQFF
NA	TRBV5-6	NA	TRBJ1-1	TGTGCCAGCAGCTTGGCAACTGAAGCTTTCTTT	CASSLATEAFF
NA	TRBV5-1	NA	TRBJ2-5	TGCGCCAGCAGCGCTGGGGGGGCGGGAGAGACCCAGTACTTC	CASSAGGAGETQYF
NA	TRBV6-5	NA	TRBJ2-5	TGTGCCAGCAGCCGCCCCGGTGGGCGATCGGAGACCCAGTACTTC	CASSRPGGRSETQYF
NA	TRBV7-3	NA	TRBJ1-2	TGTGCCAGCAGGTCGAGTTCTAACTATGGCTACACCTTC	CASRSSSNYGYTF
NA	TRBV20-1	NA	TRBJ1-5	TGCAGTGTCGGCGGTAGTCAGCCCCAGCATTTT	CSVGGSQPQHF
NA	TRBV28	NA	TRBJ1-1	TGTGCCAGCAGGGAAACAGGGACCCAAGCTTTCTTT	CASRETGTQAFF
NA	TRBV25-1	NA	TRBJ2-5	TGTGCCAGCAGTGAATTTAGGACAGATCAAGAGACCCAGTACTTC	CASSEFRTDQETQYF
NA	TRBV5-4	NA	TRBJ2-5	TGTGCCAGCAGCTTGGCCTCCGGGGGAGAGACCCAGTACTTC	CASSLASGGETQYF
NA	TRBV7-9	TRBD2	TRBJ2-3	TGTGCCAGCAGGTTACTAGCGGGGCCAGCTCGGGGTACAGATACGCAGTATTTT	CASRLLAGPARGTDTQYF
many	TRBV5-6	NA	TRBJ2-2	TGTGCCAGCAGAGTAGGGGGGGCTGGCGGGGAGCTGTTTTTT	CASRVGGAGGELFF